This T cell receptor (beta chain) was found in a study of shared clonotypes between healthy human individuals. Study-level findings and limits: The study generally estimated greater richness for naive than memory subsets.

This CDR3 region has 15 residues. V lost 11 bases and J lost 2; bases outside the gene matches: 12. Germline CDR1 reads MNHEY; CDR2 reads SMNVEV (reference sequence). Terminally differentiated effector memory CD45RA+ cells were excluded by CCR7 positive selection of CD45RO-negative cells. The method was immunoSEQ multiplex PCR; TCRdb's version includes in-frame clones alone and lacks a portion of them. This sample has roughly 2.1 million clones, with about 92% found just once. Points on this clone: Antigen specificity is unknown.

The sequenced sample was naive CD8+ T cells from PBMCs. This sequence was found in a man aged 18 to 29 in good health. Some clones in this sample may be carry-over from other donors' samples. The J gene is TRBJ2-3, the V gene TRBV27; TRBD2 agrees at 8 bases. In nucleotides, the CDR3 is TGTGCCGTGGGCGGGGTAGCGGGGACCACAGATACGCAGTATTTT. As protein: CAVGGVAGTTDTQYF.